The rows below give T cell receptor beta chains drawn from one sample of a study of T cells after yellow fever vaccination. MiXCR, run by TCRdb on the 5' RACE reads, gives a single entry per CDR3 protein. The profile shows some 390,000 distinct CDR3 sequences, around 19% of them singletons. The material was PBMCs, obtained before the yellow fever booster vaccination. These receptor sequences come from a man younger than 35 who received the YFV17D yellow fever vaccine. Each CDR3 is given with its conserved first and last residue. Fields, in order: V gene, J gene, CDR3 length, CDR3 protein.

v_gene: TRBV6-5; j_gene: TRBJ2-7; len: 16; CDR3aa: CASSYSSGGSSYEQYF
v_gene: TRBV7-2; j_gene: TRBJ1-1; len: 16; CDR3aa: CASSPPGARDATEAFF
v_gene: TRBV3-1; j_gene: TRBJ2-4; len: 17; CDR3aa: CASSQVEEGPAKNIQYF
v_gene: TRBV12-3/TRBV12-4; j_gene: TRBJ1-2; len: 13; CDR3aa: CASSLDRGLGYTF
v_gene: TRBV11-2; j_gene: TRBJ2-7; len: 14; CDR3aa: CASSFHSVSYEQYF
v_gene: TRBV12-3/TRBV12-4; j_gene: TRBJ2-5; len: 15; CDR3aa: CASSYETSVRETQYF
v_gene: TRBV6-2/TRBV6-3; j_gene: TRBJ2-1; len: 15; CDR3aa: CASSVPGQGSNEQFF
v_gene: TRBV20-1; j_gene: TRBJ2-1; len: 14; CDR3aa: CSARGGPTYNEQFF
v_gene: TRBV6-2/TRBV6-3; j_gene: TRBJ2-7; len: 13; CDR3aa: CASSYKGAYEQYF
v_gene: TRBV5-1; j_gene: TRBJ2-5; len: 13; CDR3aa: CASSGQGGETQYF
v_gene: TRBV6-6; j_gene: TRBJ2-7; len: 12; CDR3aa: CASSPVTYEQYF
v_gene: TRBV12-3/TRBV12-4; j_gene: TRBJ2-3; len: 13; CDR3aa: CASRSPGFGTQYF
v_gene: TRBV6-1; j_gene: TRBJ2-1; len: 17; CDR3aa: CASRRIAGIFLSNEQFF
v_gene: TRBV12-3/TRBV12-4; j_gene: TRBJ1-6; len: 15; CDR3aa: CASSFLPGSNSPLHF
v_gene: TRBV10-3; j_gene: TRBJ1-1; len: 13; CDR3aa: CAISAGVGTEAFF
v_gene: TRBV5-5; j_gene: TRBJ2-1; len: 15; CDR3aa: CASSLAIDTYNEQFF
v_gene: TRBV7-2; j_gene: TRBJ2-7; len: 13; CDR3aa: CASSPTGRNEQYF
v_gene: TRBV20-1; j_gene: TRBJ2-3; len: 17; CDR3aa: CSARDSVSGGATDTQYF
v_gene: TRBV30; j_gene: TRBJ2-7; len: 14; CDR3aa: CAWNTRDRYYEQYF
v_gene: TRBV18; j_gene: TRBJ2-7; len: 12; CDR3aa: CASSSYRGGKYF
v_gene: TRBV27; j_gene: TRBJ2-3; len: 15; CDR3aa: CASSSMQGGTDTQYF
v_gene: TRBV6-2/TRBV6-3; j_gene: TRBJ2-1; len: 15; CDR3aa: CASRGSSGAYNEEFF
v_gene: TRBV29-1; j_gene: TRBJ1-5; len: 13; CDR3aa: CSVAQGRTQPQHF
v_gene: TRBV2; j_gene: TRBJ2-6; len: 19; CDR3aa: CASSEVGRTVISGANVLTF
v_gene: TRBV6-5; j_gene: TRBJ1-1; len: 15; CDR3aa: CASSYWGPRGTEAFF
v_gene: TRBV20-1; j_gene: TRBJ2-3; len: 13; CDR3aa: CSAKRTSMDTQYF
v_gene: TRBV7-2; j_gene: TRBJ1-5; len: 14; CDR3aa: CASSLVPDNQPQHF
v_gene: TRBV7-2; j_gene: TRBJ2-1; len: 14; CDR3aa: CASSRRDPYNEQFF
v_gene: TRBV25-1; j_gene: TRBJ2-5; len: 12; CDR3aa: CASDSGGETQYF
v_gene: TRBV29-1; j_gene: TRBJ1-2; len: 14; CDR3aa: CSVMAPAPNYGYTF
v_gene: TRBV7-2; j_gene: TRBJ1-1; len: 15; CDR3aa: CASSLVSGGATEAFF
v_gene: TRBV10-1; j_gene: TRBJ2-3; len: 13; CDR3aa: CASRSRMADTQYF
v_gene: TRBV20-1; j_gene: TRBJ2-3; len: 11; CDR3aa: CSARMSNTQYF
v_gene: TRBV11-2; j_gene: TRBJ2-5; len: 15; CDR3aa: CASSLVQGRQETQYF
v_gene: TRBV20-1; j_gene: TRBJ2-3; len: 15; CDR3aa: CSARERTPWTDTQYF
v_gene: TRBV4-3; j_gene: TRBJ2-2; len: 16; CDR3aa: CASSRDFAGDTGELFF
v_gene: TRBV20-1; j_gene: TRBJ2-1; len: 14; CDR3aa: CSAPSGAESNEQFF
v_gene: TRBV3-1; j_gene: TRBJ2-1; len: 13; CDR3aa: CAAGGSSYNEQFF
v_gene: TRBV4-1; j_gene: TRBJ1-6; len: 13; CDR3aa: CASSREGISPLHF
v_gene: TRBV6-5; j_gene: TRBJ2-5; len: 15; CDR3aa: CASSRWGGSQETQYF
v_gene: TRBV11-2; j_gene: TRBJ2-7; len: 15; CDR3aa: CASSALLAGGLEQYF
v_gene: TRBV6-5; j_gene: TRBJ1-1; len: 13; CDR3aa: CASRDTLNTEAFF
v_gene: TRBV5-1; j_gene: TRBJ2-2; len: 15; CDR3aa: CASRYRTSNTGELFF
v_gene: TRBV2; j_gene: TRBJ1-5; len: 14; CDR3aa: CASSEQYSNQPQHF
v_gene: TRBV18; j_gene: TRBJ2-7; len: 16; CDR3aa: CASSPPGGGAWGEQYF